Following are 11 T cell receptor beta chains from one sample sequenced in a study of vaccination and CD4 T cells after COVID-19. Treatment defined: approximately nine-day PBMC culture with coronavirus spike peptide pools or control peptides (ViraFEST assay). The unexposed donor provided CD4+ T cells, which were taken before the COVID-19 pandemic (2011-2018). The Oncomine TCR Beta short-read assay sequenced DNA from cultured CD4+ T cells. TCRdb reprocessed the PCR reads via MiXCR and lists one record per CDR3 protein. The data contain thousands of distinct CDR3 sequences, roughly a third of them singletons. No cognate antigen is known for these TCRs. The sample was CD4+ T cells from blood, cultured in vitro. These receptors originate from a human donor in good health.

This clonotype was observed a handful of times. CDR3 DNA sequence: TGTGCCTCCTCGACAGGGCACTATGGCTACACCTTC. Amino acids: CASSTGHYGYTF. The rearrangement joins TRBV30 to TRBJ1-2; TRBD1 matches at 7 bases. Germline V gives CDR1 GTSNPN, CDR2 SVGIG (reference sequence). V lost 7 bases, J lost 3 bases, and 5 bases stayed unmatched. The CDR3 loop spans 12 amino acids.

Judged by abundance, this clonotype is medium-sized (0.01 to 0.1%). The J gene is TRBJ2-5, the V gene TRBV6-5; no firm D call. Trimming left V 2 bases short and J 5 bases short, with 6 bases between. The CDR3 contains 12 residues. Looked up from germline, CDR1 is MNHEY and CDR2 is SVGAGI. The CDR3 region is CASSYGPETQYF. The CDR3 DNA reads as TGTGCCAGCAGTTACGGGCCCGAGACCCAGTACTTC.

The rearrangement joins TRBV10-3 to TRBJ1-1; D remains ambiguous. Germline V CDR1 and CDR2: ENHRY, SYGVKD. V was shortened by 0 bases and J by 7 bases, with 12 bases between the two germline ends. The CDR3 runs 14 residues. The CDR3 here is CAISESPGEGEAFF. Written as DNA, the CDR3 is TGTGCCATCAGTGAGTCGCCTGGGGAGGGTGAAGCTTTCTTT.

The chain couples TRBV7-2 to TRBJ1-2; the D gene is possibly TRBD1 (5 bases). The V gene lost 1 base and the J gene lost 3 bases, with 18 bases spanning the gap. The germline V gene encodes CDR1 SGHTA and CDR2 FQGNSA. The CDR3 is 17 amino acids. CDR3: CASSLGTSPLFDYGYTF. CDR3 DNA: TGTGCCAGCAGCTTAGGGACAAGCCCTTTATTTGACTATGGCTACACCTTC.

This chain connects TRBV7-9 to TRBJ1-2; 9 nucleotides match TRBD1. Germline CDR1 is SEHNR and CDR2 is FQNEAQ (reference sequence). The CDR3 is 15 amino acids. Trimming at V came to 0 bases and at J to 4 bases, leaving 3 bases not matched to a gene. Here the CDR3 DNA reads TGTGCCAGCAGCTTAGCGGACAGGGGCCCCTATGGCTACACCTTC. Protein sequence: CASSLADRGPYGYTF.

The chain joins TRBV30 to TRBJ2-6, with TRBD1 as a possible D gene (5 bases). CDR1 GTSNPN and CDR2 SVGIG come from the germline V gene (reference sequence). The CDR3 runs 13 residues. The CDR3 region has the DNA TGTGGGGCAGGGAACTCTGGGGCCAACGTCCTGACTTTC. It specifies CGAGNSGANVLTF.

The chain combines TRBV7-9 with TRBJ2-7, with 10 nucleotides matching TRBD1. Trimming cost V 5 bases and J 7 bases; bases outside gene matches: 8. Germline CDR1 SEHNR, CDR2 FQNEAQ (reference sequence). The CDR3 has 14 residues. The CDR3 DNA is TGTGCCAGCAGCCGACGGACAGGGGGTAGGGAGCAGTACTTC. Translated: CASSRRTGGREQYF.

This clonotype was detected only a few times. The chain recombines TRBV7-9 with TRBJ1-1, with a weak D call TRBD1 (5 bases). CDR1 is SEHNR and CDR2 is FQNEAQ in the germline V gene (reference sequence). This CDR3 comprises 14 residues. V lost 4 bases and J lost 2, with 11 bases in between. The CDR3 loop reads CASSSTETNTEAFF. CDR3 bases: TGTGCCAGCAGCTCGACAGAGACAAACACTGAAGCTTTCTTT. The full variable domain, with the rest looked up from reference TRBV7-9 and TRBJ1-1, is DTGVSQNPRHKITKRGQNVTFRCDPISEHNRLYWYRQTLGQGPEFLTYFQNEAQLEKSRLLSDRFSAERPKGSFSTLEIQRTEQGDSAMYLCASSSTETNTEAFFGQGTRLTVV.

The J gene is TRBJ2-3, the V gene TRBV7-3; 7 positions match TRBD2. This CDR3 has 17 amino acids. Germline loops: CDR1 SGHTA, CDR2 FQGTGA. J was trimmed by 7 bases and V by 5 bases; bases with no gene match: 18. The CDR3 region has the DNA TGTGCCAGCAGCCCCCATATTGCCGCTAGCGGACCGAATACGCAGTATTTT. Translation: CASSPHIAASGPNTQYF.

This clonotype has more than one count but fewer than ten. J is TRBJ1-1 and V is TRBV20-1; D remains ambiguous. The CDR3 has 12 residues. Germline assignment: CDR1 DFQATT and CDR2 SNEGSKA (reference sequence). Trimming shortened V by 2 bases and J by 1 base, and 5 bases separated the two germline ends. This CDR3 is CSARSPNTEAFF. CDR3 in DNA: TGCAGTGCTAGATCCCCGAACACTGAAGCTTTCTTT.

In this sample, this clonotype turned up a few times. The chain has TRBV6-1 and TRBJ2-7, with TRBD2 identical over 11 bases. Trimming took 8 bases from V and 4 from J; bases not matched to a gene: 7. This CDR3 has 14 residues. CDR1 is MNHNS, CDR2 SASEGT, per germline. The CDR3 DNA sequence: TGTGCCAGCTCTTTAGCGGGGGGGTTATACGAGCAGTACTTC. Protein: CASSLAGGLYEQYF.